This T cell receptor beta chain originates from a study of shared clonotypes between healthy human individuals. Assay: immunoSEQ multiplex PCR; the TCRdb copy retains only in-frame clones and omits some. The data contain around 690,000 clones, 90% of them singletons. V gave up 7 bases and J gave up 4 bases, with 19 bases separating them. The CDR3 loop spans 15 amino acids. Germline V lookup: CDR1 SGHVS, CDR2 FQNEAQ. The V call is TRBV7-8, the J call TRBJ1-1; D gene ambiguous. The specimen sequenced was memory CD8+ T cells from PBMCs. Sample subset: CD45RO+ cells pooled with CCR7-negative TemRA cells. This TCR derives from a man in his late teens or twenties in good health. Some clones in this sample may be carry-over from other donors' samples. The CDR3 bases are TGTGCCAGCAACCCATTCGGCGATGGGGTCACTGAAGCTTTCTTT. It is translated as CASNPFGDGVTEAFF.